This T cell receptor (beta chain) was documented in a study of technical replicates of blood from a handful of donors. V lost 2 bases and J lost 3, with 11 bases in between. This CDR3 is 16 amino acids long. The germline V gene has CDR1 SEHNR and CDR2 FQNEAQ (reference sequence). Clones were sequenced by immunoSEQ multiplex PCR, and TCRdb holds only the in-frame ones, with some missing. The profile shows tens of thousands of clones, approximately 94% of them singletons. The sample consisted of T cells isolated from PBMCs. The TCR sequence derives from a human donor in good health. The chain couples TRBV7-9 to TRBJ2-6, with D tentatively TRBD1 (7 bases). The CDR3: CASSLTGEVGANVLTF. The DNA for the CDR3 is TGTGCCAGCAGCTTAACAGGGGAGGTTGGGGCCAACGTCCTGACTTTC.